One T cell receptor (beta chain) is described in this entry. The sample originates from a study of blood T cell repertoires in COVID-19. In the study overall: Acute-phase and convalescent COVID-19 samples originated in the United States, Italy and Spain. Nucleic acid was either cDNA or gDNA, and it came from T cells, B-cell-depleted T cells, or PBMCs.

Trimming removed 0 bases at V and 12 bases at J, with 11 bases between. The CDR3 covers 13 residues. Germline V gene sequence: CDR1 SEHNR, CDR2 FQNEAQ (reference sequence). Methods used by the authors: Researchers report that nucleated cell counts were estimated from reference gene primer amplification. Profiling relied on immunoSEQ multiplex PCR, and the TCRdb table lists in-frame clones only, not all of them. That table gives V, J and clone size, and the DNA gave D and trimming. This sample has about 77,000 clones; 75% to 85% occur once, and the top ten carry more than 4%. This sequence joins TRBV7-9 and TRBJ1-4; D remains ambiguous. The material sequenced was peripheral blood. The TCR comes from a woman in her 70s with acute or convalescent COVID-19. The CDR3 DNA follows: TGTGCCAGCAGCTTAGCTGAGGCCCCCGAACTGTTTTTT. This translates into CASSLAEAPELFF.